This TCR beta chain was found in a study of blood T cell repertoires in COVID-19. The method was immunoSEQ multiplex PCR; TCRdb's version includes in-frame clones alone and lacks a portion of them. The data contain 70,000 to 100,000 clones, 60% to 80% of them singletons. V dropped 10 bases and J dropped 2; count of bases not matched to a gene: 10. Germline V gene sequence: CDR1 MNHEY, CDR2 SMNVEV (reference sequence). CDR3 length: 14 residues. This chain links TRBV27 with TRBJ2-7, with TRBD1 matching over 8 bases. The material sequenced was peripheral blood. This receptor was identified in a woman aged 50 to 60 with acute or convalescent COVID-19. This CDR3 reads CATRWGTGPYEQYF. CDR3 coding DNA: TGTGCCACCCGATGGGGGACAGGTCCCTACGAGCAGTACTTC.